This T cell receptor (beta chain) comes out of a study of blood T cell repertoires in COVID-19. Study-wide context: COVID-19 samples from acute and convalescent phases originated in the United States, Italy and Spain.

Remarks on this clone: Mismatch with germline at one junction end may stem from a read error.

Sequencing used immunoSEQ multiplex PCR; TCRdb keeps in-frame clones, though not all of them. The sample lists tens of thousands of clones; about nine tenths were seen once. CDR1 and CDR2 from the germline V gene are SGHNT and YYREEE (reference sequence). The CDR3 is 14 amino acids. The receptor was derived from a man aged 45-65 years with active or convalescent COVID-19. The chain couples TRBV5-4 to TRBJ2-1; no clear D. Material for sequencing was peripheral blood. The CDR3 region is CASSLAGSYNEQFF. Here the CDR3 DNA reads TGTGCCAGCAGTTTGGCTGGCAGTTACAATGAGCAGTTCTTC.